The present entry profiles one T cell receptor beta chain with its context. Produced via immunoSEQ multiplex PCR; TCRdb's table is partial and in-frame only. The sample lists over 25,000 clones; roughly 85% were seen once. The source of the sample is a study of blood T cell repertoires in COVID-19. For the study at large: Acute and convalescent COVID-19 specimens originated in the United States, Italy and Spain. T cells, B-cell-depleted T cells, or PBMCs supplied cDNA or gDNA.

CDR3 length: 13 residues. CDR1 is SNHLY, CDR2 FYNNEI, per germline. Trimming took 4 bases from V and 2 from J, leaving 8 bases between them. This receptor was identified in a human donor in a cohort sampled during active COVID-19. Sequenced: peripheral blood. The J gene is TRBJ1-2, the V gene TRBV2, with D perhaps TRBD1 (6 bases). CDR3 in DNA: TGTGCCAGCAGTGGGCAGGGGAACTATGGCTACACCTTC. Protein: CASSGQGNYGYTF.